Below are 4 T cell receptor beta chains sequenced from a single sample in a study of T cell responses to AZD1222 COVID-19 vaccine. Profiled with immunoSEQ multiplex PCR; TCRdb holds only in-frame clones, not every one. The table shows 95,000 to 110,000 clones, with approximately 89% occurring only once. The sequencing used peripheral blood, collected on day 0 of AZD1222 vaccination. These receptors were obtained from an adult in good health.

This chain joins TRBV11-1 and TRBJ2-7, with D perhaps matching TRBD2 (7 bases). The CDR3 consists of 14 residues. CDR1 and CDR2 from the germline V gene are SGHAT and FQDESV (reference sequence). V lost 5 bases to trimming and J lost 3 bases, with 14 bases between them. The DNA of the CDR3 is TGTGCCAGCAGCCCGGGGGGCTCCTACTACGAGCAGTACTTC. Translation gives CASSPGGSYYEQYF. Drawing the rest from reference TRBV11-1 and TRBJ2-7, the complete variable domain is EAEVAQSPRYKITEKSQAVAFWCDPISGHATLYWYRQILGQGPELLVQFQDESVVDDSQLPKDRFSAERLKGVDSTLKIQPAELGDSAMYLCASSPGGSYYEQYFGPGTRLTVT.

The genes are TRBV2 and TRBJ1-1; tentative D call: TRBD1 (6 bases). CDR1 is SNHLY and CDR2 is FYNNEI in the germline V gene. The CDR3 is 13 amino acids. V dropped 8 bases and J dropped 11 bases, with 21 bases sitting between them. Written as DNA, the CDR3 is TGTGCCAGCCTTAGAGGGGGGTTTTCGGCGGCTTTCTTT. Protein product: CASLRGGFSAAFF.

This clone was seen a handful of times. This chain connects TRBV3-1 (or the pseudogene TRBV3-2) to TRBJ2-7; 10 bases map to TRBD1. J was trimmed by 4 bases and V by 0 bases; bases with no gene match: 3. The CDR3 extends over 15 amino acids. In germline, CDR1 is LGHDT, CDR2 YNNKEL (reference sequence). DNA of the CDR3: TGTGCCAGCAGCCAAGAAGGGGACAGGGGATACGAGCAGTACTTC. The encoded protein is CASSQEGDRGYEQYF.

The CDR3 region is CASRTSSGGSTEAFF. The CDR3 region has the DNA TGTGCCAGCAGGACTTCGTCAGGGGGCAGTACTGAAGCTTTCTTT. V is TRBV5-4 and J is TRBJ1-1; TRBD1 matches at 8 bases. The CDR3 runs to 15 residues. Germline loops: CDR1 SGHNT, CDR2 YYREEE (reference sequence). V was pared by 5 bases and J by 5 bases, with 11 bases of the junction left unmatched. Using reference TRBV5-4 and TRBJ1-1 for the parts outside the CDR3, the full variable domain is ETGVTQSPTHLIKTRGQQVTLRCSSQSGHNTVSWYQQALGQGPQFIFQYYREEENGRGNFPPRFSGLQFPNYSSELNVNALELDDSALYLCASRTSSGGSTEAFFGQGTRLTVV.